This T cell receptor (beta chain) was recovered during a study of identical twins. Study-level findings and limits: Diverse VJ usage suggested most zero-insertion clonotypes were not invariant T cells. Less excess twin sharing appeared in beta out-of-frame sequences.

A universal primer site was added by template switching, and unique molecular identifiers were carried by the cDNA. TCRdb analysed the 5' RACE reads with MiXCR anew, one entry per CDR3 protein. This sample has some 1,700,000 distinct CDR3 sequences; around 29% occur once, and the top ten carry about 0.3%. A word on this clonotype: The antigen is unknown. Mismatch with germline at one junction end may stem from a read error.

Only healthy Caucasians were included as donors. The germline V gene has CDR1 WSHSY and CDR2 SAAADI. The CDR3 loop spans 16 amino acids. The sample taken for sequencing was cord blood. This receptor was identified in a newborn girl in good health. V usage is TRBV10-2 and J usage is TRBJ2-1; TRBD1 matches at 9 bases. CDR3 nucleotides: TGCGCCAGCAGTGGTTCCGGGACAGGGACCTACAGTGAGCAGTTCTTC. Its protein product is CASSGSGTGTYSEQFF.